These 21 T cell receptor beta chains originate from one sample sequenced in a study of T cells in Graves' hyperthyroidism and ophthalmopathy. Using RNA transcripts as the source, TCR beta CDR3 regions were amplified. The study used the HTBI primer set for a first-round RT-PCR of the TCR CDR3. TCRdb reprocessed the multiplex PCR reads with MiXCR, giving one entry per CDR3 protein. The sample shows 300,000 to 450,000 distinct CDR3 sequences, 20% to 25% of them seen only once. The sequenced material came from blood. All receptors come from a middle-aged man with Graves' hyperthyroidism.

The chain recombines TRBV11-2 with TRBJ2-3, with TRBD2 as a possible D gene (6 bases). The CDR3 length is 15 residues. The germline CDR1 and CDR2 sequences are SGHAT and FQNNGV. Trimming took 3 bases from V and 2 from J, leaving 12 bases between them. The CDR3 reads CASSFGGTVTDTQYF. Here the CDR3 DNA reads TGTGCCAGCAGCTTTGGAGGGACTGTCACAGATACGCAGTATTTT.

The chain has TRBV24-1 and TRBJ2-1; TRBD2 might be the D (6 bases). The CDR3 sequence is 16 residues long. Germline V lookup: CDR1 KGHDR, CDR2 SFDVKD. Trimming shortened V by 9 bases and J by 0 bases, and 17 bases separated the two germline ends. In DNA form, the CDR3 reads TGTGCCACCCGTTCCGGGAGCGCTGGCTCCTACAATGAGCAGTTCTTC. Protein sequence: CATRSGSAGSYNEQFF.

This clonotype appeared a few times. This chain uses TRBV20-1 with TRBJ2-5, with TRBD1 matching 7 bases. CDR1 and CDR2 (germline): DFQATT, SNEGSKA (reference sequence). V was clipped by 6 bases and J by 1 base; unmatched bases: 8. The CDR3 loop spans 14 amino acids. The CDR3 loop reads CSAGRQGFQETQYF. The CDR3 coding sequence is TGCAGTGCAGGGCGACAGGGATTCCAAGAGACCCAGTACTTC.

This clonotype showed up many times. V usage is TRBV3-1 and J usage is TRBJ2-1; TRBD1 aligns across 8 bases. CDR1 and CDR2 (germline): LGHDT, YNNKEL (reference sequence). The length of the CDR3 is 14 residues. J was trimmed by 9 bases and V by 4 bases; bases with no gene match: 8. Here the CDR3 reads CASSPIQGGGEQFF. The DNA for the CDR3 is TGTGCCAGCAGCCCGATACAGGGGGGCGGTGAGCAGTTCTTC.

This clonotype was recorded at least ten times. The V call is TRBV24-1, the J call TRBJ2-5, with a possible D match to TRBD1 (6 bases). The germline V and J ends were trimmed by 3 bases and 4 bases, with 8 bases remaining between them. This CDR3 has 13 amino acids. Germline-derived CDR1 and CDR2 are KGHDR and SFDVKD. CDR3 amino acids: CATSDTRGETQYF. CDR3 DNA sequence: TGTGCCACCAGTGATACCAGGGGAGAGACCCAGTACTTC.

This clonotype was detected only a few times. The chain links TRBV28 to TRBJ2-1; perhaps TRBD2 as D (5 bases). Germline-derived CDR1 and CDR2 are MDHEN and SYDVKM. The CDR3 totals 16 residues. V shed 4 bases and J shed 0 bases, with 13 bases lying between them. This CDR3 is CASSSYSARSYNEQFF. The CDR3 DNA is TGTGCCAGCAGTTCCTATAGCGCCCGCTCCTACAATGAGCAGTTCTTC.

This clonotype was detected only a few times. The chain recombines TRBV12-3 or TRBV12-4 with TRBJ1-1; 7 bases map to TRBD1. V shed 5 bases, J shed 4 bases, and the junction held 19 bases outside the gene matches. The CDR3 runs to 18 residues. The CDR3 nucleotides read TGTGCCAGCAGTCCCTTAATCCCCAACAGGGGCTGGAGCACTGAAGCTTTCTTT. Protein: CASSPLIPNRGWSTEAFF.

The CDR3 DNA reads TGTGCCAGCAGCCCCTCACTAGCGGGAGGGCCCTATGAGCAGTTCTTC. This translates into CASSPSLAGGPYEQFF. The chain uses TRBV7-9 and TRBJ2-1; 13 bases align to TRBD2. J was trimmed by 8 bases and V by 5 bases; bases with no gene match: 9. Per germline, CDR1 SEHNR and CDR2 FQNEAQ (reference sequence). There are 16 residues in the CDR3. Filled out from reference TRBV7-9 and TRBJ2-1, the complete variable domain reads DTGVSQNPRHKITKRGQNVTFRCDPISEHNRLYWYRQTLGQGPEFLTYFQNEAQLEKSRLLSDRFSAERPKGSFSTLEIQRTEQGDSAMYLCASSPSLAGGPYEQFFGPGTRLTVL.

Ten or more counts support this clonotype. The genes are TRBV27 and TRBJ2-3, with D hard to call. Germline CDR1 MNHEY, CDR2 SMNVEV (reference sequence). The CDR3 length is 15 residues. Trimming removed 2 bases from V and 4 bases from J, with 13 bases in between. CDR3 in DNA: TGTGCCAGCAGTTTACAAGGTGTAGGCCCAGATACGCAGTATTTT. It encodes CASSLQGVGPDTQYF.

This clonotype turned up a few times. V is TRBV5-5 and J is TRBJ2-3, with D possibly matching TRBD2 (5 bases). The CDR3 length is 14 residues. Germline CDR1 is SGHKS and CDR2 is YYEKEE (reference sequence). Trimming removed 1 base from V and 5 bases from J, with 11 bases in between. CDR3 amino acids: CASSLLIAGDTQYF. Written as DNA, the CDR3 is TGTGCCAGCAGCTTGCTAATTGCGGGAGATACGCAGTATTTT.

This clonotype showed up many times. This chain uses TRBV3-1 with TRBJ2-5; TRBD1 matches at 8 bases. CDR3 size: 16 residues. Per germline, CDR1 LGHDT and CDR2 YNNKEL (reference sequence). Trimming took 3 bases from V and 2 from J; bases not matched to a gene: 8. The CDR3: CASSQGQGAYQETQYF. The CDR3 bases are TGTGCCAGCAGCCAGGGGCAGGGGGCTTATCAAGAGACCCAGTACTTC.

Comment on this clonotype: An end of the junction differs from the germline gene, which may be a read error. V and J are TRBV6-1 and TRBJ2-5; 11 positions match TRBD2. CDR1 and CDR2 (germline): MNHNS, SASEGT. This CDR3 is 17 amino acids long. CDR3 region: CASSELASGRNQETQCF. CDR3 in DNA: TGTGCCAGCAGTGAACTGGCTAGCGGGAGGAACCAAGAGACCCAGTGCTTC.

The V call is TRBV28, the J call TRBJ1-2, with D maybe TRBD1 (5 bases). This CDR3 region has 13 residues. V lost 5 bases and J 4 bases, leaving 11 bases between the germline ends. CDR1 MDHEN and CDR2 SYDVKM come from the germline V gene. The DNA of the CDR3 is TGTGCCAGCAGTGAGAAGGACACCTATGGCTACACCTTC. This gives the protein CASSEKDTYGYTF.

This clonotype was counted ten times or more. This rearrangement joins TRBV3-1 to TRBJ2-5, with D unresolved. Germline CDR1 and CDR2: LGHDT and YNNKEL (reference sequence). The V end was cut by 4 bases, the J end by 3 bases, with 15 bases between. This CDR3 is 15 amino acids long. DNA for the CDR3: TGTGCCAGCAGCCTTACCTCCTCGTTAAAAGAGACCCAGTACTTC. It codes for CASSLTSSLKETQYF.

V gene TRBV20-1 combines with J gene TRBJ2-5, with D possibly being TRBD2 (5 bases). The V end lost 0 bases, the J end lost 7 bases, and 9 bases lay between the germline ends. The CDR3 has 12 residues. CDR1 and CDR2 from the germline V gene are DFQATT and SNEGSKA (reference sequence). For the CDR3, the DNA is TGCAGTGCTAGAGAACTTCGGGGGACCCAGTACTTC. It codes for CSARELRGTQYF.

The chain joins TRBV28 to TRBJ1-3, with 7 bases aligning to TRBD1. The V and J ends lost 3 bases and 3 bases, in that order; junction bases with no gene match: 2. In germline, CDR1 is MDHEN, CDR2 SYDVKM. The CDR3 loop spans 14 amino acids. CDR3 region: CASSLTGFGNTIYF. CDR3 coding DNA: TGTGCCAGCAGTTTGACAGGGTTTGGAAACACCATATATTTT. The variable domain in full, completed from reference TRBV28 and TRBJ1-3, reads DVKVTQSSRYLVKRTGEKVFLECVQDMDHENMFWYRQDPGLGLRLIYFSYDVKMKEKGDIPEGYSVSREKKERFSLILESASTNQTSMYLCASSLTGFGNTIYFGEGSWLTVV.

Ten or more counts support this clonotype. The chain combines TRBV20-1 with TRBJ2-7; tentative D call: TRBD2 (5 bases). There are 12 residues in the CDR3. Germline V lookup: CDR1 DFQATT, CDR2 SNEGSKA (reference sequence). V gave up 0 bases and J gave up 4 bases, with 7 bases separating them. CDR3 DNA: TGCAGTGCTAGAGATGGAGGATACGAGCAGTACTTC. This sequence encodes CSARDGGYEQYF.

This clonotype appeared many times. The rearrangement uses TRBV28 and TRBJ2-5; TRBD2 aligns across 13 bases. This CDR3 is built from 15 residues. After removal of 5 bases from V and 3 bases from J, the junction contained 3 bases not matched to a gene. CDR1 and CDR2 from the germline V gene are MDHEN and SYDVKM. CDR3 DNA sequence: TGTGCCAGCAGTCCAGGACTAGCGGGAGAAGAGACCCAGTACTTC. It encodes CASSPGLAGEETQYF. Together with reference TRBV28 and TRBJ2-5, the CDR3 gives the full variable domain: DVKVTQSSRYLVKRTGEKVFLECVQDMDHENMFWYRQDPGLGLRLIYFSYDVKMKEKGDIPEGYSVSREKKERFSLILESASTNQTSMYLCASSPGLAGEETQYFGPGTRLLVL.

This clonotype was seen ten or more times. V and J are TRBV5-1 and TRBJ2-2, with 7 bases that match TRBD1. V trimming: 0 bases; J trimming: 0 bases; junction bases outside the gene matches: 2. Looked up from germline, CDR1 is SGHRS and CDR2 is YFSETQ. There are 16 residues in the CDR3. In DNA form, the CDR3 reads TGCGCCAGCAGCTTGGGACAGGGCGCGAACACCGGGGAGCTGTTTTTT. The encoded protein is CASSLGQGANTGELFF.

CDR3 loop: CASMGGNSYEQYF. The CDR3 DNA is TGTGCCAGCATGGGCGGAAACTCCTACGAGCAGTACTTC. This chain links TRBV6-2 or TRBV6-3 with TRBJ2-7, with D unclear. CDR1 and CDR2 (germline): MNHEY, SVGEGT. Trimming left V 7 bases short and J 0 bases short, with 10 bases between. There are 13 residues in the CDR3.

This clonotype has just a few counts. This chain joins TRBV7-9 and TRBJ2-7, with D tentatively TRBD1 (6 bases). The V gene's germline CDR1 is SEHNR and CDR2 FQNEAQ (reference sequence). The V end was cut by 5 bases, the J end by 0 bases, with 17 bases between. The CDR3 spans 16 residues. The CDR3 sequence: CASSHSRTASSYEQYF. The DNA for the CDR3 is TGTGCCAGCAGCCATTCGAGGACAGCGAGCTCCTACGAGCAGTACTTC.